These 19 T cell receptor beta chains were sequenced from one sample in a study of shared clonotypes between healthy human individuals. TCRdb's table, derived via immunoSEQ multiplex PCR, lists solely in-frame clones and lacks some. In the table there are fewer than 3 million clones, 85% to 95% of which are singletons. The sequencing input was naive CD4+ T cells from PBMCs. As for subset: CD45RA+ positively selected. All receptors derive from a man aged 18 to 29 in good health. Some clones in this sample may be carry-over from other donors' samples.

The chain combines TRBV5-4 with TRBJ1-4; D gene ambiguous. Deletions cut 2 bases from V and 5 bases from J, with 10 bases between. Germline V lookup: CDR1 SGHNT, CDR2 YYREEE (reference sequence). The CDR3 has 14 amino acids. CDR3 in DNA: TGTGCCAGCAGCTTAAGCAGCACAAATGAAAAACTGTTTTTT. It yields the protein CASSLSSTNEKLFF.

The chain employs TRBV30 and TRBJ2-7; 7 bases match TRBD1. This CDR3 is built from 13 residues. V gave up 2 bases and J gave up 5 bases; unmatched junction bases: 6. The germline V gene encodes CDR1 GTSNPN and CDR2 SVGIG (reference sequence). CDR3 nucleotide sequence: TGTGCCTGGAGTCCAAGACAGGGAGACGAGCAGTACTTC. The encoded protein is CAWSPRQGDEQYF.

V usage is TRBV5-1 and J usage is TRBJ2-1, with D tentatively TRBD2 (6 bases). The CDR3 covers 15 residues. With 5 bases removed from V and 2 bases from J, the gap between germline ends came to 14 bases. Germline CDR1 is SGHRS and CDR2 is YFSETQ. The CDR3 region is CASRDFGGPYNEQFF. The CDR3, as DNA: TGCGCCAGCAGGGATTTCGGGGGACCCTACAATGAGCAGTTCTTC.

The V and J genes are TRBV11-2 and TRBJ2-7; TRBD2 agrees at 11 bases. Germline CDR1 is SGHAT and CDR2 is FQNNGV. J lost 7 bases, V lost 5 bases, and 10 bases had no gene match. The CDR3 totals 15 residues. DNA for the CDR3: TGTGCCAGCAGCCACTATAGCGGGAGGGCTTGGGAGCAGTACTTC. The encoded protein is CASSHYSGRAWEQYF.

The sample holds one count of this clone. The gene calls are TRBV7-6 and TRBJ1-2; no reliable D call. Germline lookup yields CDR1 SGHVS and CDR2 FNYEAQ. The CDR3 spans 15 residues. Trimming took 0 bases from V and 5 from J, leaving 13 bases between them. As DNA, the CDR3 is TGTGCCAGCAGCTTAGCCCGCCCGTCCGAATATGGCTACACCTTC. Its protein product is CASSLARPSEYGYTF.

The chain joins TRBV7-2 to TRBJ2-3; 8 positions match TRBD2. The germline gives CDR1 SGHTA, CDR2 FQGNSA. CDR3 length: 15 amino acids. V gave up 6 bases and J gave up 2 bases; unmatched junction bases: 7. CDR3 coding DNA: TGTGCCAGCAGGACGGCTAGCGGGTTCACAGATACGCAGTATTTT. Encoded protein: CASRTASGFTDTQYF. Variable domain in full (rest from reference TRBV7-2 and TRBJ2-3): GAGVSQSPSNKVTEKGKDVELRCDPISGHTALYWYRQSLGQGLEFLIYFQGNSAPDKSGLPSDRFSAERTGGSVSTLTIQRTQQEDSAVYLCASRTASGFTDTQYFGPGTRLTVL.

V is TRBV6-5 and J is TRBJ2-7; 10 positions agree with TRBD1. The germline V gene encodes CDR1 MNHEY and CDR2 SVGAGI. There are 15 residues in the CDR3. Trimming at V came to 5 bases and at J to 2 bases, leaving 6 bases not matched to a gene. The CDR3 coding sequence is TGTGCCAGCAGTCGATACGGACAGGGGGCCTACGAGCAGTACTTC. It codes for CASSRYGQGAYEQYF.

As to this clone: The same CDR3 arises from other DNA sequences in this sample as well. The V call is TRBV28, the J call TRBJ1-5; maybe TRBD1 (5 bases). The CDR3 length is 14 residues. The V end was cut by 7 bases, the J end by 1 base, with 11 bases between. CDR1 is MDHEN and CDR2 is SYDVKM in the germline V gene. CDR3 nucleotides: TGTGCCAGCACAAGGGGCGGAAGCAATCAGCCCCAGCATTTT. Protein product: CASTRGGSNQPQHF.

The CDR3 region is CATHFGGLRNQPQHF. In DNA, the CDR3 is TGTGCCACCCACTTCGGGGGACTGAGGAATCAGCCCCAGCATTTT. The chain uses TRBV6-1 and TRBJ1-5; D is perhaps TRBD1 (5 bases). V dropped 10 bases and J dropped 4 bases, with 20 bases sitting between them. The CDR3 sequence is 15 residues long. In germline, CDR1 is MNHNS, CDR2 SASEGT.

The J gene is TRBJ1-5, the V gene TRBV19, with a weak D call TRBD1 (5 bases). The V gene lost 1 base and the J gene lost 5 bases, with 21 bases spanning the gap. The CDR3 consists of 18 residues. Germline V gives CDR1 LNHDA, CDR2 SQIVND (reference sequence). CDR3 DNA: TGTGCCAGTAGTATAGGACCCATATATGACAGCACTGATCAGCCCCAGCATTTT. Protein sequence: CASSIGPIYDSTDQPQHF.

The gene calls are TRBV10-3 and TRBJ2-3, with D possibly being TRBD1 (5 bases). Germline CDR1 and CDR2: ENHRY and SYGVKD. The V end was cut by 7 bases, the J end by 3 bases, with 14 bases between. The CDR3 is 14 residues long. CDR3 in amino acids: CAITFGQGTDTQYF. The CDR3 DNA is TGTGCCATCACCTTTGGCCAGGGAACAGATACGCAGTATTTT.

The chain carries TRBV6-1 and TRBJ1-3; D is possibly TRBD1 (5 bases). The CDR3 runs 15 residues. Germline V gene lookup returns CDR1 MNHNS and CDR2 SASEGT. Trimming removed 6 bases from V and 2 bases from J, with 14 bases in between. The CDR3 sequence: CASSLGHPTGNTIYF. The CDR3 DNA reads TGTGCCAGCAGCCTCGGACATCCAACTGGAAACACCATATATTTT.

The V gene is TRBV10-3, the J gene TRBJ1-5, with a tentative D call TRBD1 (6 bases). Germline CDR1 reads ENHRY; CDR2 reads SYGVKD. Trimming removed 6 bases from V and 6 bases from J, with 15 bases in between. The CDR3 covers 14 residues. The DNA for the CDR3 is TGTGCCATCAGCTTACAGGGCCCTGGTCAGCCCCAGCATTTT. Amino acids: CAISLQGPGQPQHF.

CDR3: CASSWGRLREQYF. The CDR3 bases are TGTGCCAGCAGTTGGGGACGCTTGCGGGAGCAGTATTTT. The chain couples TRBV28 to TRBJ2-3; a weak D match, TRBD2 (6 bases). Germline loops: CDR1 MDHEN, CDR2 SYDVKM. V shed 4 bases and J shed 11 bases, with 16 bases lying between them. The CDR3 length is 13 residues. The full variable domain, its missing parts supplied by reference TRBV28 and TRBJ2-3, is DVKVTQSSRYLVKRTGEKVFLECVQDMDHENMFWYRQDPGLGLRLIYFSYDVKMKEKGDIPEGYSVSREKKERFSLILESASTNQTSMYLCASSWGRLREQYFGPGTRLTVL.

V usage is TRBV7-3 and J usage is TRBJ2-7, with a tentative D call TRBD1 (5 bases). The ends were cut back, 1 base at V and 2 bases at J, with 12 bases in the middle. The CDR3 is made up of 15 amino acids. Germline V gene sequence: CDR1 SGHTA, CDR2 FQGTGA. This chain's CDR3 is CASSLRGGSAYEQYF. The CDR3 DNA follows: TGTGCCAGCAGCTTAAGGGGCGGTTCTGCCTACGAGCAGTACTTC.

V and J are TRBV4-3 and TRBJ1-4; no clear D. Germline assignment: CDR1 LGHNA and CDR2 YSLEER. The V end lost 2 bases, the J end lost 8 bases, and 12 bases lay between the germline ends. CDR3 size: 14 residues. For the CDR3, the DNA is TGCGCCAGCAGCCAACAATACGAGGTGGAAAAACTGTTTTTT. Protein sequence: CASSQQYEVEKLFF.

The chain is built from TRBV7-2 and TRBJ2-5; TRBD2 matches at 11 bases. Germline CDR1 is SGHTA and CDR2 is FQGNSA. The CDR3 length is 18 residues. Germline trimming cut 5 bases from V and 2 bases from J; bases unmatched to any gene: 13. Written as DNA, the CDR3 is TGTGCCAGCAGCGCCTCCGGCCCGGGACTAGCGGAACAAGAGACCCAGTACTTC. Translation gives CASSASGPGLAEQETQYF.

The chain links TRBV5-1 to TRBJ1-5; D is perhaps TRBD1 (5 bases). The CDR3 is 14 residues long. The germline gives CDR1 SGHRS, CDR2 YFSETQ. V was cut by 4 bases and J by 2 bases, with 10 bases left in between. CDR3 sequence: CASSPGLGNQPQHF. CDR3 sequence (DNA): TGCGCCAGCAGCCCAGGGTTGGGCAATCAGCCCCAGCATTTT.

This clone has just one count. This chain uses TRBV28 with TRBJ1-2; 10 positions agree with TRBD1. The CDR3 contains 13 residues. From germline, CDR1 is MDHEN and CDR2 SYDVKM. Trimming cost V 6 bases and J 8 bases; bases outside gene matches: 6. CDR3 protein: CASRRDRGRGYTF. CDR3 sequence (DNA): TGTGCCAGCAGGAGGGACAGGGGAAGAGGCTACACCTTC.